One T cell receptor beta chain is described in this entry. Its antigen is not known. Clones were sequenced by immunoSEQ multiplex PCR, and TCRdb holds only the in-frame ones, with some missing. The sample holds just under 8,000 clones, about 70% seen once. The sample belongs to a study of regulatory dendritic cells for organ transplantation. Overall study context: Regulatory dendritic cells came from monocytes given vitamin D3 and IL-10. Study-level findings and limits: Resting memory CD8+ T cells held the most alloreactive clonotypes. Mature dendritic cells appeared to drive more memory CD8+ clonal expansion than regulatory ones.

CFSE-labeled sorted T cells met regulatory or mature dendritic cells for roughly 5 days. From germline, CDR1 is LNHDA and CDR2 SQIVND (reference sequence). CDR3 length: 14 amino acids. The V gene lost 5 bases and the J gene lost 1 base, with 12 bases spanning the gap. V gene TRBV19 combines with J gene TRBJ2-7, with a tentative D call TRBD1 (7 bases). The receptor comes from a human donor in good health. What was sequenced was memory CD4+ T cells from blood cultured with dendritic cells. Subset noted: CD45RO+ memory T cells. For the CDR3, the DNA is TGTGCCAGTAGTCTTCAGGGGGGTTCCTACGAGCAGTACTTC. Translated: CASSLQGGSYEQYF.